Each of the 27 T cell receptor beta chains below was sequenced from the same sample in a study of regulatory T cells in long-lasting Graves disease. For TCR beta, libraries came from iRepertoire HTBI primers and Arm-PCR of CDR3 regions. TCRdb reanalysed the multiplex PCR reads using MiXCR and keeps one entry per CDR3 protein. The repertoire includes 400,000 to 500,000 distinct CDR3 sequences, roughly 15% of them detected once, and around 11% sits in the top ten. Time point here: newly diagnosed GD, antithyroid drugs for less than 3 months. TCR sequences were obtained from RNA taken from PBMCs. This sample also belongs to another study, concerning T cells in Graves' hyperthyroidism and ophthalmopathy.

The source material was peripheral blood mononuclear cells (PBMCs), sampled at new diagnosis, from a patient treated with antithyroid drugs. These TCRs come from a woman aged 25 to 39 with Graves disease.

The chain recombines TRBV10-3 with TRBJ1-3; D is unclear. In germline, CDR1 is ENHRY, CDR2 SYGVKD. V was clipped by 6 bases and J by 4 bases, with 22 bases between them. The CDR3 spans 17 residues. The chain's CDR3 is CAIRGPMGRPGGNTIYF. For the CDR3, the DNA is TGTGCCATCAGGGGTCCGATGGGCAGGCCAGGAGGAAACACCATATATTTT.

This clonotype was found a few times. The chain couples TRBV9 to TRBJ2-3; D is possibly TRBD2 (5 bases). The germline V gene has CDR1 SGDLS and CDR2 YYNGEE. V was clipped by 3 bases and J by 4 bases, with 12 bases between them. This CDR3 spans 14 amino acids. The CDR3 here is CASSARTSPDTQYF. The CDR3 coding sequence is TGTGCCAGCAGCGCCCGAACTAGTCCAGATACGCAGTATTTT.

This clonotype was recorded at least ten times. This sequence joins TRBV29-1 and TRBJ2-5; D unclear. The CDR3 is 13 amino acids. V was trimmed by 6 bases and J by 3 bases, leaving 14 bases between them. Germline CDR1 SQVTM, CDR2 ANQGSEA. The CDR3 protein is CSVEPPGKETQYF. The CDR3 region has the DNA TGCAGCGTGGAACCGCCAGGAAAAGAGACCCAGTACTTC.

This clonotype was recorded at least ten times. V gene TRBV6-1 combines with J gene TRBJ2-1; 7 bases line up with TRBD2. Germline CDR1 is MNHNS and CDR2 is SASEGT. The CDR3 is 15 amino acids. Trimming at V came to 3 bases and at J to 2 bases, leaving 4 bases not matched to a gene. The DNA for the CDR3 is TGTGCCAGCAGTGACGGGACTACTACCTACAATGAGCAGTTCTTC. It is translated as CASSDGTTTYNEQFF.

This clonotype was found a few times. A much more abundant neighbour one base away suggests this may be a read error. The chain has TRBV7-9 and TRBJ2-5, with D possibly matching TRBD2 (6 bases). This CDR3 is built from 15 residues. The V gene's germline CDR1 is SEHNR and CDR2 FQNEAQ (reference sequence). In nucleotides, the CDR3 is TGTGCCAGCAGCTCCGCGGGACCCAACGGGGAGACCCAGTGCTTC. It yields the protein CASSSAGPNGETQCF.

With respect to this clonotype: Germline is not matched at one junction end, which may reflect a read error. The genes are TRBV5-1 and TRBJ2-2, with 10 bases aligning to TRBD1. The germline V gene has CDR1 SGHRS and CDR2 YFSETQ. This CDR3 has 16 amino acids. The CDR3: CASSTGQGLYTGELLF. The CDR3 DNA reads as TGCGCCAGCAGCACGGGACAGGGGCTTTACACCGGGGAGCTGCTTTTT.

This clonotype was seen a handful of times. This clone may be a read error of a much larger clone one base away. The chain employs TRBV3-1 and TRBJ1-2; D gene uncertain. Germline V gene sequence: CDR1 LGHDT, CDR2 YNNKEL (reference sequence). The CDR3 contains 14 residues. Trimming removed 4 bases at V and 7 bases at J, with 16 bases between. CDR3 sequence reads: CASSRDELRSGYTF. The CDR3 DNA reads TGTGCCAGCAGCCGAGACGAACTGAGAAGTGGCTACACCTTC.

This clonotype appeared many times. J is TRBJ2-3 and V is TRBV20-1; 9 nucleotides line up with TRBD1. Germline CDR1 and CDR2: DFQATT and SNEGSKA (reference sequence). There are 14 residues in the CDR3. Unmatched junction bases numbered 5, after V lost 5 bases and J lost 2 bases. The CDR3 coding sequence is TGCAGTGCTGATGGGGACAGGGACACAGATACGCAGTATTTT. Translated: CSADGDRDTDTQYF.

This clonotype was counted at least ten times. V is TRBV20-1 and J is TRBJ2-1; 9 bases match TRBD1. V shed 1 base, J shed 6 bases, and the junction held 10 bases outside the gene matches. The CDR3 is made up of 16 amino acids. Germline V CDR1 and CDR2: DFQATT, SNEGSKA (reference sequence). CDR3 in amino acids: CSARALPGQGGNEQFF. In DNA form, the CDR3 reads TGCAGTGCTAGAGCCCTACCGGGACAGGGAGGCAATGAGCAGTTCTTC.

On this clonotype itself: With a much larger clone just one base away, this may be a read error. CDR3 nucleotides: TGTGCCAGCAGCTCACCTCAGGGGAGGCAGTACTTC. Amino acid sequence: CASSSPQGRQYF. The chain has TRBV13 and TRBJ2-4; D is tentatively TRBD1 or TRBD2 (6 bases each). Germline assignment: CDR1 PRHDT and CDR2 FYEKMQ (reference sequence). The CDR3 covers 12 residues. With 4 bases removed from V and 13 bases from J, the gap between germline ends came to 14 bases.

This clonotype was detected many times. The CDR3 spells CSASRYGTGGTEAFF. The DNA for the CDR3 is TGCAGTGCTTCAAGATACGGGACAGGGGGCACTGAAGCTTTCTTT. The chain employs TRBV20-1 and TRBJ1-1, with TRBD1 identical over 11 bases. The germline CDR1 and CDR2 sequences are DFQATT and SNEGSKA (reference sequence). Losses at the gene ends were 5 bases for V and 4 bases for J; bases not matched to a gene: 9. The CDR3 sequence is 15 residues long.

This clonotype has a count of ten or more. The chain carries TRBV12-3 or TRBV12-4 and TRBJ1-2; D is unclear. This CDR3 is built from 15 residues. The ends were cut back, 0 bases at V and 7 bases at J, with 15 bases in the middle. CDR3 amino acids: CASSLARVRKGGYTF. CDR3 bases: TGTGCCAGCAGTTTAGCGCGGGTGAGGAAGGGTGGCTACACCTTC.

This clonotype was detected a few times. The chain links TRBV12-5 to TRBJ1-2; D ambiguous. The V end was cut by 6 bases, the J end by 4 bases, with 12 bases between. From germline, CDR1 is LGHNT and CDR2 FRNRAP. The CDR3 is 13 amino acids. The CDR3 nucleotides read TGTGCTAGTGGCTATGGACGGACCTATGGCTACACCTTC. This gives the protein CASGYGRTYGYTF. Together with reference TRBV12-5 and TRBJ1-2, the CDR3 gives the full variable domain: DARVTQTPRHKVTEMGQEVTMRCQPILGHNTVFWYRQTMMQGLELLAYFRNRAPLDDSGMPKDRFSAEMPDATLATLKIQPSEPRDSAVYFCASGYGRTYGYTFGSGTRLTVV.

The chain recombines TRBV5-1 with TRBJ1-3, with D unclear. CDR3 length: 18 residues. Germline V CDR1 and CDR2: SGHRS, YFSETQ. Trimming left V 2 bases short and J 4 bases short, with 22 bases between. The CDR3 region has the DNA TGCGCCAGCAGCTTATTACCCCCAACGCCCTCCTCGGGAAACACCATATATTTT. Encoded protein: CASSLLPPTPSSGNTIYF.

This clonotype has ten or more counts. This chain uses TRBV20-1 with TRBJ2-3; a possible D gene is TRBD2 (5 bases). The germline gives CDR1 DFQATT, CDR2 SNEGSKA (reference sequence). Trimming removed 5 bases at V and 1 base at J, with 16 bases between. CDR3 length: 15 amino acids. CDR3 DNA sequence: TGCAGTGCTGGGTCCCGGGAAGTGGGCACAGATACGCAGTATTTT. Its protein is CSAGSREVGTDTQYF.

The chain couples TRBV29-1 to TRBJ1-1; D perhaps matches TRBD1 (5 bases). In germline, CDR1 is SQVTM, CDR2 ANQGSEA. Trimming removed 6 bases at V and 1 base at J, with 21 bases between. The CDR3 sequence is 16 residues long. The CDR3 spells CSVLQVWRSRNTEAFF. The DNA of the CDR3 is TGCAGCGTCTTACAGGTCTGGAGGTCAAGGAACACTGAAGCTTTCTTT.

This clonotype was counted ten times or more. V gene TRBV2 combines with J gene TRBJ2-1; the match to TRBD1 covers 9 bases. This CDR3 has 13 amino acids. Germline CDR1 SNHLY, CDR2 FYNNEI. V trimming: 6 bases; J trimming: 5 bases; junction bases outside the gene matches: 2. CDR3 DNA: TGTGCCAGCAGACGGGACAGGGACAATGAGCAGTTCTTC. Residues: CASRRDRDNEQFF.

This clonotype showed up many times. The V and J genes are TRBV28 and TRBJ2-1, with 10 positions matching TRBD2. The junction had 1 base not matched to a gene; V was cut back by 2 bases and J by 9 bases. The CDR3 has 13 amino acids. Germline V gene data show CDR1 as MDHEN and CDR2 as SYDVKM. For the CDR3, the DNA is TGTGCCAGCAGTTTAAGGACTAGCGGTGAGCAGTTCTTC. This gives the protein CASSLRTSGEQFF.

This chain connects TRBV3-1 to TRBJ2-4; 8 nucleotides line up with TRBD1. Germline CDR1 and CDR2: LGHDT and YNNKEL (reference sequence). The CDR3 extends over 16 amino acids. The V gene end was trimmed by 1 base and the J gene end by 7 bases; junction bases not matched to a gene: 9. The CDR3 is CASSQVLSRGQNIQYF. For the CDR3, the DNA is TGTGCCAGCAGCCAAGTTCTCAGCAGGGGGCAGAACATTCAGTACTTC.

This clonotype was picked up many times. The chain recombines TRBV19 with TRBJ2-3; D is unclear. Germline lookup yields CDR1 LNHDA and CDR2 SQIVND (reference sequence). Trimming left V 6 bases short and J 2 bases short, with 12 bases between. The CDR3 runs to 14 residues. DNA for the CDR3: TGTGCCAGTAGGACGGCTCCTTCCACAGATACGCAGTATTTT. The encoded protein is CASRTAPSTDTQYF.

CDR3 protein: CASSPLSGRAGETQYF. The CDR3 nucleotides read TGTGCCAGCAGCCCTCTTAGCGGGAGGGCCGGAGAGACCCAGTACTTC. V gene TRBV6-1 combines with J gene TRBJ2-5; TRBD2 matches at 11 bases. V lost 6 bases and J lost 4; bases outside the gene matches: 10. The CDR3 length is 16 residues. The germline CDR1 and CDR2 sequences are MNHNS and SASEGT.

This clonotype was picked up many times. The chain combines TRBV3-1 with TRBJ1-1; D gene uncertain. Trimming removed 1 base from V and 11 bases from J, with 14 bases in between. Germline CDR1 LGHDT, CDR2 YNNKEL (reference sequence). This CDR3 spans 13 amino acids. The CDR3 protein is CASSQVSLKRAFF. CDR3 coding DNA: TGTGCCAGCAGCCAAGTGAGCCTCAAAAGGGCTTTCTTT. The complete variable domain, with remaining parts taken from reference TRBV3-1 and TRBJ1-1, reads DTAVSQTPKYLVTQMGNDKSIKCEQNLGHDTMYWYKQDSKKFLKIMFSYNNKELIINETVPNRFSPKSPDKAHLNLHINSLELGDSAVYFCASSQVSLKRAFFGQGTRLTVV.

This clonotype was found many times. The chain uses TRBV6-1 and TRBJ2-7; no firm D call. V was pared by 5 bases and J by 0 bases, with 8 bases between. In germline, CDR1 is MNHNS, CDR2 SASEGT. This CDR3 region has 13 residues. CDR3 DNA: TGTGCCAGCAGTAAAGTTGACTCCTACGAGCAGTACTTC. Encoded protein: CASSKVDSYEQYF.

This clonotype was seen ten or more times. The chain has TRBV7-6 and TRBJ2-1, with D maybe TRBD2 (7 bases). Germline V CDR1 and CDR2: SGHVS, FNYEAQ. There are 14 residues in the CDR3. Trimming took off 5 bases at V and 6 bases at J, with 14 bases between the two ends. This CDR3 reads CASSPRGGRNEQFF. The CDR3 nucleotides read TGTGCCAGCAGCCCGAGGGGGGGTCGCAATGAGCAGTTCTTC. Using reference TRBV7-6 and TRBJ2-1 for the parts outside the CDR3, the full variable domain is GAGVSQSPRYKVTKRGQDVALRCDPISGHVSLYWYRQALGQGPEFLTYFNYEAQQDKSGLPNDRFSAERPEGSISTLTIQRTEQRDSAMYRCASSPRGGRNEQFFGPGTRLTVL.

This chain joins TRBV20-1 and TRBJ1-6; D is unclear. Germline V gene lookup returns CDR1 DFQATT and CDR2 SNEGSKA (reference sequence). The CDR3 covers 12 residues. Trimming cost V 0 bases and J 12 bases, with 9 bases left between them. The CDR3 DNA is TGCAGTGCTAGAGATTTTGCGAAACCCCTCCACTTT. Translated, it gives CSARDFAKPLHF.

The chain uses TRBV9 and TRBJ2-1, with 8 bases fitting TRBD2. In germline, CDR1 is SGDLS, CDR2 YYNGEE. This CDR3 is built from 16 residues. V dropped 3 bases and J dropped 6; count of bases not matched to a gene: 11. CDR3 nucleotide sequence: TGTGCCAGCAGCGACCCTAGCGGGTATTATGGCAATGAGCAGTTCTTC. It translates to CASSDPSGYYGNEQFF.

This clonotype was detected many times. The gene calls are TRBV12-3 or TRBV12-4 and TRBJ2-3; perhaps D is TRBD1 or TRBD2 (5 bases each). V dropped 2 bases and J dropped 4 bases, with 7 bases sitting between them. The CDR3 is 13 amino acids. The CDR3, as DNA: TGTGCCAGCAGTTTAATGGGGGCAGATACGCAGTATTTT. Protein sequence: CASSLMGADTQYF.